This T cell receptor (beta chain) was found in a study of blood T cell repertoires in COVID-19. The length of the CDR3 is 16 residues. Germline V CDR1 and CDR2: MNHEY, SMNVEV (reference sequence). The ends were cut back, 6 bases at V and 4 bases at J, with 19 bases in the middle. Sequencing was performed with immunoSEQ multiplex PCR; in TCRdb, only in-frame clones are kept and a portion is missing. There are roughly 120,000 clones in the sample; 75% to 90% occur only once, and around 2% lies in the top ten. The sequence came from a man aged 30-40 years with acute or convalescent COVID-19. The sequenced sample was peripheral blood. The rearrangement uses TRBV27 and TRBJ2-1; TRBD2 is a possible D gene (6 bases). CDR3 residues: CASSPEFPSEYNEQFF. DNA for the CDR3: TGTGCCAGCAGCCCAGAATTTCCTAGCGAGTACAATGAGCAGTTCTTC.